This TCR beta chain is drawn from a study of blood T cell repertoires in COVID-19. Germline CDR1 is MNHEY and CDR2 is SMNVEV (reference sequence). V lost 5 bases and J lost 0; bases outside the gene matches: 7. This CDR3 is 16 amino acids long. Sequencing used immunoSEQ multiplex PCR; TCRdb keeps in-frame clones, though not all of them. The table has 120,000 to 150,000 clones, about nine tenths seen once; the top ten hold roughly 2%. This chain joins TRBV27 and TRBJ1-5; 7 bases match TRBD1. This receptor was identified in a human donor in a cohort sampled during active COVID-19. The sample taken for sequencing was peripheral blood. The CDR3 DNA reads TGTGCCAGCAGTAGACAGGGACCCTATAGCAATCAGCCCCAGCATTTT. As protein: CASSRQGPYSNQPQHF.